One sample yielded the 18 T cell receptor beta chains listed below, sequenced in a study of blood T cell repertoires in COVID-19. The protocol was immunoSEQ multiplex PCR, while the TCRdb copy is restricted to in-frame clones and leaves out a portion. This sample has about 22,000 clones, with approximately 92% found just once. The sample comprised peripheral blood. The receptor set was obtained from a woman aged 70-85 years with active COVID-19.

This rearrangement joins TRBV3-1 (or the pseudogene TRBV3-2) to TRBJ2-1; 8 bases are a match to TRBD2. The germline V gene has CDR1 LGHDT and CDR2 YNNKEL (reference sequence). The CDR3 length is 18 residues. V was clipped by 4 bases and J by 5 bases; unmatched bases: 16. The CDR3 DNA sequence: TGTGCCAGCAGCCCCAGACCCCTCGTCGGGAGGGCTGACAATGAGCAGTTCTTC. Protein: CASSPRPLVGRADNEQFF.

The chain employs TRBV7-6 and TRBJ2-5; 9 bases map to TRBD2. J gave up 2 bases and V 2 bases, and 6 bases lay outside the gene matches. The CDR3 contains 16 residues. CDR1 and CDR2 (germline): SGHVS, FNYEAQ. In DNA, the CDR3 is TGTGCCAGCAGCTTATTATTCGCGGGAGGGCAAGAGACCCAGTACTTC. Encoded protein: CASSLLFAGGQETQYF.

V usage is TRBV7-6 and J usage is TRBJ1-1; 7 nucleotides align to TRBD1. With V trimmed by 0 bases and J by 6 bases, 7 bases remained unmatched. The CDR3 is made up of 15 amino acids. Germline CDR1 SGHVS, CDR2 FNYEAQ. The CDR3 region is CASSLARQGLAEAFF. The DNA for the CDR3 is TGTGCCAGCAGCTTAGCGCGACAGGGATTGGCTGAAGCTTTCTTT.

J is TRBJ2-5 and V is TRBV6-5; D remains unclear. V gave up 4 bases and J gave up 5 bases, with 11 bases separating them. CDR1 is MNHEY, CDR2 SVGAGI, per germline. The CDR3 loop spans 13 amino acids. The DNA of the CDR3 is TGTGCCAGCAGTTGGAGTCGGGTGGAGACCCAGTACTTC. This codes for CASSWSRVETQYF.

In DNA, the CDR3 is TGCGCCAGCATCTACGACGAGCAGTACTTC. This sequence encodes CASIYDEQYF. The V call is TRBV5-1, the J call TRBJ2-7; unclear D gene. V lost 6 bases and J lost 5, with 6 bases in between. The germline V gene encodes CDR1 SGHRS and CDR2 YFSETQ. CDR3 length: 10 amino acids.

This sequence joins TRBV6-6 and TRBJ1-1; 10 bases agree with TRBD1. This CDR3 region has 15 residues. Germline lookup yields CDR1 MNHNY and CDR2 SVGAGI (reference sequence). V gave up 4 bases and J gave up 4 bases; unmatched junction bases: 6. CDR3 DNA sequence: TGTGCCAGCAGTTCCCCTGGACAGGGGGTCACTGAAGCTTTCTTT. Protein product: CASSSPGQGVTEAFF.

The chain joins TRBV27 to TRBJ1-6; 8 bases fit TRBD1. The CDR3 totals 15 residues. Germline V lookup: CDR1 MNHEY, CDR2 SMNVEV (reference sequence). After removal of 0 bases from V and 9 bases from J, the junction contained 4 bases not matched to a gene. The DNA for the CDR3 is TGTGCCAGCAGTTTATCCCGACAGGGGACTTCACCCCTCCACTTT. Its protein is CASSLSRQGTSPLHF.

This sequence joins TRBV28 and TRBJ2-7; 7 bases align to TRBD2. With 8 bases clipped from V and 2 bases from J, the junction kept 3 bases outside the gene matches. The CDR3 loop spans 12 amino acids. The germline CDR1 and CDR2 sequences are MDHEN and SYDVKM. CDR3 DNA: TGTGCCAGCTTGCGGGAGACCTACGAGCAGTACTTC. This codes for CASLRETYEQYF.

The chain uses TRBV5-1 and TRBJ2-1; 7 bases line up with TRBD2. The V segment lost 1 base and the J segment 8 bases; nucleotides outside the gene matches: 9. The V gene's germline CDR1 is SGHRS and CDR2 YFSETQ. The CDR3 covers 15 residues. This chain's CDR3 is CASSLPSGPNDEQFF. The CDR3 region has the DNA TGCGCCAGCAGCTTGCCTAGCGGCCCTAACGATGAGCAGTTCTTC.

The CDR3 protein is CASSPGLANNEQFF. The CDR3 nucleotides read TGTGCCAGCAGCCCGGGACTAGCTAACAATGAGCAGTTCTTC. The chain is built from TRBV5-6 and TRBJ2-1; TRBD2 agrees at 9 bases. The V segment lost 4 bases and the J segment 5 bases; nucleotides outside the gene matches: 4. The germline CDR1 and CDR2 sequences are SGHDT and YYEEEE. This CDR3 has 14 amino acids.

This clone was recorded once. This chain's CDR3 is CASSLLEPSKNIQYF. CDR3 nucleotide sequence: TGTGCCAGCAGCTTATTAGAGCCTTCCAAAAACATTCAGTACTTC. The genes are TRBV11-2 and TRBJ2-4, with D unresolved. The CDR3 sequence is 15 residues long. The germline V and J ends were trimmed by 2 bases and 2 bases, with 10 bases remaining between them. The germline CDR1 and CDR2 sequences are SGHAT and FQNNGV. Together with reference TRBV11-2 and TRBJ2-4, the CDR3 gives the full variable domain: EAGVAQSPRYKIIEKRQSVAFWCNPISGHATLYWYQQILGQGPKLLIQFQNNGVVDDSQLPKDRFSAERLKGVDSTLKIQPAKLEDSAVYLCASSLLEPSKNIQYFGAGTRLSVL.

The chain carries TRBV5-1 and TRBJ2-2; D is possibly TRBD1 (5 bases). The CDR3 length is 16 residues. Germline V gene sequence: CDR1 SGHRS, CDR2 YFSETQ. With 2 bases removed from V and 3 bases from J, the gap between germline ends came to 14 bases. The CDR3 spells CASSFRGDPDTGELFF. The CDR3 coding sequence is TGCGCCAGCAGCTTTAGGGGTGATCCTGACACCGGGGAGCTGTTTTTT.

V and J are TRBV6-2 or TRBV6-3 and TRBJ2-3, with TRBD2 matching 14 bases. Germline loops: CDR1 MNHEY, CDR2 SVGEGT. V shed 2 bases, J shed 2 bases, and the junction held 3 bases outside the gene matches. This CDR3 spans 17 amino acids. For the CDR3, the DNA is TGTGCCAGCAGTTACGGGACTAGCGGGAGATTCACAGATACGCAGTATTTT. This encodes CASSYGTSGRFTDTQYF.

The V call is TRBV6-6, the J call TRBJ2-3, with 9 bases fitting TRBD2. J lost 3 bases, V lost 5 bases, and 9 bases had no gene match. Per germline, CDR1 MNHNY and CDR2 SVGAGI (reference sequence). The CDR3 contains 16 residues. CDR3 sequence: CASSPGEAGGTDTQYF. The CDR3 coding sequence is TGTGCCAGCAGTCCCGGTGAAGCGGGAGGTACAGATACGCAGTATTTT.

The chain links TRBV29-1 to TRBJ1-4; 9 bases match TRBD1. Looked up from germline, CDR1 is SQVTM and CDR2 is ANQGSEA. This CDR3 region has 14 residues. Trimming took 5 bases from V and 5 from J; bases not matched to a gene: 6. CDR3 region: CSVLQGAMNEKLFF. As DNA, the CDR3 is TGCAGCGTTTTACAGGGGGCTATGAATGAAAAACTGTTTTTT.

This chain connects TRBV10-1 to TRBJ2-4; tentative D call: TRBD2 (6 bases). The CDR3 is 21 amino acids. The V gene lost 6 bases and the J gene lost 0 bases, with 30 bases spanning the gap. The germline CDR1 and CDR2 sequences are WNHNN and SYGVQD (reference sequence). The CDR3 region is CASRTPLLAGPWRVAKNIQYF. The CDR3 coding sequence is TGCGCCAGCAGAACCCCCCTCCTGGCGGGCCCTTGGAGGGTAGCCAAAAACATTCAGTACTTC.

CDR3 loop: CASSKGLAGVETQYF. In nucleotides, the CDR3 is TGTGCCAGCAGCAAAGGACTAGCGGGAGTTGAGACCCAGTACTTC. The V call is TRBV5-8, the J call TRBJ2-5; TRBD2 matches at 13 bases. Losses at the gene ends were 4 bases for V and 5 bases for J; bases not matched to a gene: 5. Germline V gene lookup returns CDR1 SGHTS and CDR2 YDEGEE. The CDR3 loop spans 15 amino acids.

A single count supports this clone. The chain combines TRBV18 with TRBJ1-5, with D perhaps matching TRBD1 (5 bases). Germline loops: CDR1 KGHSH, CDR2 LQKENI. The CDR3 sequence is 16 residues long. V was cut by 6 bases and J by 4 bases, with 19 bases left in between. CDR3 loop: CASSTTSQAKNQPQHF. CDR3 DNA: TGTGCCAGCTCTACAACGTCACAGGCCAAGAATCAGCCCCAGCATTTT.